Sequencing of this T cell receptor beta chain was carried out in a study of blood T cell repertoires in COVID-19. Overall study context: COVID-19 samples from acute and convalescent phases originated in the United States, Italy and Spain.

Repertoires were generated with immunoSEQ multiplex PCR, while TCRdb's copy carries only in-frame clones and drops some. This table holds about 40,000 clones, roughly 80% found once. This CDR3 has 16 amino acids. Germline V gives CDR1 MNHEY, CDR2 SVGAGI. Trimming cost V 2 bases and J 1 base; bases outside gene matches: 3. V usage is TRBV6-5 and J usage is TRBJ2-2; the match to TRBD1 covers 8 bases. Sequencing was performed on peripheral blood. The sequence came from a woman aged 55-70 years with acute or convalescent COVID-19. CDR3 coding DNA: TGTGCCAGCAGTTACCGTGGGACAGGGAACACCGGGGAGCTGTTTTTT. It is translated as CASSYRGTGNTGELFF.